The rows below give T cell receptor beta chains drawn from one sample of a study of cytomegalovirus exposure and HLA in healthy donors. TCRdb's copy holds only in-frame clones and misses some; the assay was immunoSEQ multiplex PCR. Here the sample spans about 110,000 clones, 60% to 80% being singletons. Sample: PBMCs. The receptors were sampled from a woman under 40 in good health and CMV-seropositive. Both conserved end residues are trimmed from each CDR3.

J | V | length | CDR3
TRBJ2-2 | TRBV6-5 | 9 | ASRTTGELF
TRBJ1-5 | TRBV7-7 | 14 | ASSLNGTDSNQPQH
TRBJ2-2 | TRBV23-1 | 12 | ASSGTAAYGELF
TRBJ2-3 | TRBV25-1 | 10 | ASNDNTDTQY
TRBJ1-1 | TRBV21-1 | 18 | ASSPRDRVRLEAVNTEAF
TRBJ2-4 | TRBV2 | 10 | AGGVLAGGQY
TRBJ1-1 | TRBV19 | 12 | ASSRQGIGTEAF
TRBJ2-7 | TRBV6-1 | 13 | ASSEDLAGSYEQY
TRBJ2-7 | TRBV19 | 10 | ASSTDSPQQY
TRBJ2-1 | TRBV30 | 11 | AWSVIFGNEQF
TRBJ2-3 | TRBV5-4 | 12 | ASSWWGGTDTQY
TRBJ2-2 | TRBV13 | 15 | ASSQTGVIWSTGELF
TRBJ2-7 | TRBV4-1 | 14 | ASSQQEPGISYEQY
TRBJ2-5 | TRBV18 | 11 | ASSPGQQETQY
TRBJ1-4 | TRBV5-1 | 12 | ASSQGQGVSKLF
TRBJ2-7 | TRBV5-4 | 10 | ASMADSYEQY
TRBJ2-1 | TRBV11-3 | 15 | ASSQGLAGAKNDEQF
TRBJ2-1 | TRBV6-1 | 10 | ASSESYNEQF
TRBJ1-2 | TRBV18 | 12 | ASSPSPGDYGYT
TRBJ1-5 | TRBV19 | 14 | ASSINPGTANQPQH
TRBJ1-5 | TRBV7-9 | 13 | ASSSGTGKDQPQH
TRBJ1-2 | TRBV5-5 | 14 | ASSLDSAGLGYGYT
TRBJ1-1 | TRBV18 | 12 | ASSPRTGSTEAF
TRBJ2-7 | TRBV6-1 | 13 | ASTHGLAESYEQY
TRBJ1-2 | TRBV5-1 | 11 | ASSLNYGGGYT
TRBJ2-7 | TRBV19 | 17 | ASSIRRLAGRTVSYEQY
TRBJ2-1 | TRBV5-6 | 12 | ASSNTGAYNEQF
TRBJ2-1 | TRBV9 | 13 | ASSVGGLGWNEQF
TRBJ2-7 | TRBV2 | 12 | ASRSIAGGDEQY
TRBJ2-7 | TRBV19 | 12 | ASSHDRGAYEQY
TRBJ2-1 | TRBV29-1 | 13 | SVGAWDREGDEQF
TRBJ2-7 | TRBV7-2 | 13 | ASSLAGPSPYEQY
TRBJ2-1 | TRBV5-1 | 15 | ASSSNARTGPYNEQF
TRBJ1-1 | TRBV27 | 11 | ASSLKERGQAF
TRBJ1-1 | TRBV19 | 13 | ASSIPYRGPTEAF
TRBJ1-1 | TRBV27 | 12 | ASSLNTGNTEAF
TRBJ1-2 | TRBV2 | 9 | ASNADYGYT
TRBJ1-1 | TRBV7-3 | 11 | ASSLVQGSEAF
TRBJ2-7 | TRBV30 | 13 | AWGRLAGPPYEQY
TRBJ1-5 | TRBV1 | 12 | TSSQDRGSQPQH
TRBJ1-5 | TRBV5-1 | 13 | ASSLGTGFNQPQH
TRBJ2-1 | TRBV7-2 | 15 | ASSLLPRGSLYNEQF